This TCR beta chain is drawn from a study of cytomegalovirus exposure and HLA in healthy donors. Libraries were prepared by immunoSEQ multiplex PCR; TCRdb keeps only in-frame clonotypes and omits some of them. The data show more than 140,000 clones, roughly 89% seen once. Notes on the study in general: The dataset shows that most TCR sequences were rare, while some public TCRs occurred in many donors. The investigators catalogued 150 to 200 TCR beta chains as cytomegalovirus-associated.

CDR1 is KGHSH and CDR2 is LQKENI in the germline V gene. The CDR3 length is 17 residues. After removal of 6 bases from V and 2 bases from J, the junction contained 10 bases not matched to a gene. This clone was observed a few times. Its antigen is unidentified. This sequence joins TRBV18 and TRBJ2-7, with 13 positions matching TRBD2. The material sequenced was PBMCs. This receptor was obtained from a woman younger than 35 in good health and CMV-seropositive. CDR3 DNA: TGTGCCAGCTCCACCGAGGGGGGACTAGCGGGACCCTACGAGCAGTACTTC. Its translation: CASSTEGGLAGPYEQYF.